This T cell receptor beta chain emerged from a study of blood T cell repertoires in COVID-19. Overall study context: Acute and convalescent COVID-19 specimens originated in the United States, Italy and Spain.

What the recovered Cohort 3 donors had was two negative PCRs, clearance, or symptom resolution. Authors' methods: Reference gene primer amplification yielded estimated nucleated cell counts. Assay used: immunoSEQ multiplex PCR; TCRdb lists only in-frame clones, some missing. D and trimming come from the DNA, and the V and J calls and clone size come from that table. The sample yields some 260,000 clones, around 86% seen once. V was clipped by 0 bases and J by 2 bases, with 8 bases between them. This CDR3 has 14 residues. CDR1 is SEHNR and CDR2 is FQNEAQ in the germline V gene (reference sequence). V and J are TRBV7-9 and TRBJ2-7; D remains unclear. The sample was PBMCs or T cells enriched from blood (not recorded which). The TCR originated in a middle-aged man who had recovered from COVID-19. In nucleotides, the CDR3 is TGTGCCAGCAGCTTAGCCGGCACAGCCTACGAGCAGTACTTC. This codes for CASSLAGTAYEQYF.